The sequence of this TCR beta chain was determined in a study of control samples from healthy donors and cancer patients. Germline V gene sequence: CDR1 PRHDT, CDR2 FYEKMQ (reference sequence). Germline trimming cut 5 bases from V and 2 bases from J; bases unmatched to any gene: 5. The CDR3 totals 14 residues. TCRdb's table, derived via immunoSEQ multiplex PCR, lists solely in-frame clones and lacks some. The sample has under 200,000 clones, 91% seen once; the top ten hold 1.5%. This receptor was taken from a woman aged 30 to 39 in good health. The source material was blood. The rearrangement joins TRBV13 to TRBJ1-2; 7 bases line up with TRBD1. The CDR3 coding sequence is TGTGCCAGCAGCAAGGGACAGCGGAACTATGGCTACACCTTC. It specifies CASSKGQRNYGYTF.